The rows below give T cell receptor beta chains drawn from one sample of a study of T cells in Graves' hyperthyroidism and ophthalmopathy. TCRdb fed the multiplex PCR reads into MiXCR, producing one record per CDR3 protein. The sample contains about 350,000 distinct CDR3 sequences, 15% to 20% of which appear only once. The sample was blood. Receptors were obtained from a middle-aged woman with Graves' ophthalmopathy. CDR3s include the opening cysteine and the closing phenylalanine or tryptophan. The order of the fields is clone size, D gene, V gene, J gene, CDR3 protein, CDR3 DNA. A D gene is named only where the DNA matches it firmly. Not every row has a clone size; where given, it reads once, few, many or a size class.

abundance: many
d_gene: NA
v_gene: TRBV6-2/TRBV6-3
j_gene: TRBJ1-5
CDR3aa: CASSPGGVNQPQHF
CDR3nt: TGTGCCAGCAGCCCCGGAGGTGTCAATCAGCCCCAGCATTTT

abundance: many
d_gene: NA
v_gene: TRBV11-2
j_gene: TRBJ2-6
CDR3aa: CASSPKRALQWANVLTF
CDR3nt: TGTGCCAGCAGCCCTAAGCGGGCCCTGCAGTGGGCCAACGTCCTGACTTTC

abundance: many
d_gene: NA
v_gene: TRBV7-2
j_gene: TRBJ2-2
CDR3aa: CASSLELGLAGELFF
CDR3nt: TGTGCCAGCAGCTTAGAGCTAGGGTTAGCCGGGGAGCTGTTTTTT

abundance: many
d_gene: NA
v_gene: TRBV11-1
j_gene: TRBJ1-1
CDR3aa: CASSSQGPKLGGRAFF
CDR3nt: TGTGCCAGCAGCTCACAGGGCCCCAAGTTGGGGGGCCGGGCTTTCTTT

abundance: many
d_gene: NA
v_gene: TRBV11-2
j_gene: TRBJ2-7
CDR3aa: CASSLLDRAYEQYF
CDR3nt: TGTGCCAGCAGCTTACTAGACAGAGCCTACGAGCAGTACTTC

abundance: many
d_gene: TRBD1
v_gene: TRBV15
j_gene: TRBJ2-3
CDR3aa: CATSSRTGHTDTQYF
CDR3nt: TGTGCCACCAGCAGCAGGACAGGGCACACAGATACGCAGTATTTT

abundance: many
d_gene: NA
v_gene: TRBV11-2
j_gene: TRBJ2-7
CDR3aa: CASSLSSNYEQYF
CDR3nt: TGTGCCAGCAGCTTATCCAGTAACTACGAGCAGTACTTC

abundance: many
d_gene: NA
v_gene: TRBV28
j_gene: TRBJ1-2
CDR3aa: CASKLGGPGYGYTF
CDR3nt: TGTGCCAGCAAATTGGGGGGGCCGGGCTATGGCTACACCTTC

abundance: NA
d_gene: NA
v_gene: TRBV19
j_gene: TRBJ1-1
CDR3aa: CASSPLGGSWTEAFF
CDR3nt: TGTGCCAGTAGTCCGCTGGGGGGGAGCTGGACTGAAGCTTTCTTT

abundance: many
d_gene: NA
v_gene: TRBV6-5
j_gene: TRBJ2-7
CDR3aa: CASTRSSGPNAEQYF
CDR3nt: TGTGCCAGCACCCGCTCTTCAGGGCCTAACGCCGAGCAGTACTTC

abundance: many
d_gene: NA
v_gene: TRBV28
j_gene: TRBJ2-2
CDR3aa: CASSPLGYPTGELFF
CDR3nt: TGTGCCAGCTCCCCTTTGGGATACCCCACCGGGGAGCTGTTTTTT